The present TCR beta chain was sequenced within a study of T cells in Graves' hyperthyroidism and ophthalmopathy. CDR1 and CDR2 from the germline V gene are SQVTM and ANQGSEA. Trimming at V came to 6 bases and at J to 5 bases, leaving 10 bases not matched to a gene. This CDR3 region has 14 residues. The table lists this clonotype with many counts. What it binds is unknown. Overall study results and limits: The authors' 13 V-J model separated ophthalmopathy from stable hyperthyroidism.

Amplified TCR beta CDR3 regions derived from RNA transcripts. In the first-round RT-PCR of the TCR CDR3, the HTBI primer set was used. TCRdb re-called the multiplex PCR reads with MiXCR, one entry per CDR3 protein. The data show about 360,000 distinct CDR3 sequences, with about 13% seen just once and less than 10% held by the top ten. The sequence derives from a woman younger than 35 with Graves' hyperthyroidism. The chain has TRBV29-1 and TRBJ1-1, with 9 bases identical to TRBD1. Sequenced material: blood. CDR3 nucleotide sequence: TGCAGCGTAGAGCCGGGACAGGGAGGGACTGAAGCTTTCTTT. Its translation: CSVEPGQGGTEAFF.